A selection of T cell receptor beta chains follows, all from one sample in a study of T cell responses to AZD1222 COVID-19 vaccine. This table comes from immunoSEQ multiplex PCR, and its TCRdb copy is limited to in-frame clones, with some not included. The sample carries some 110,000 clones, approximately 90% recorded once. The sequences come from peripheral blood, collected on day 0 of AZD1222 vaccination. The source of these receptors is an adult in good health. Both conserved end residues are part of each CDR3. A D gene is named only where the DNA matches it firmly. Clone size is stated in some rows and not others, as once, few, many or a class when expanded.

. . TRBJ2-2 TRBV10-2 TGCGCCAGCAGTGAAAGGCCGCAAAACACCGGGGAGCTGTTTTTT CASSERPQNTGELFF
. TRBD1 TRBJ1-2 TRBV3-1/TRBV3-2 TGTGCCAGCAGCCAAGGCCAGGGGGCTTACTATGGCTACACCTTC CASSQGQGAYYGYTF
. . TRBJ1-1 TRBV7-9 TGTGCCAGCAGCAAGGGAGTCTGGACTGAAGCTTTCTTT CASSKGVWTEAFF
once . TRBJ2-1 TRBV7-6 TGTGCCAGCAGCTTAGCCCTCGGGATTTACAATGAGCAGTTCTTC CASSLALGIYNEQFF
. TRBD1 TRBJ2-3 TRBV27 TGTGCCAGCAGTTTATACCCAGGGGGCAGTTTTTCAGATACGCAGTATTTT CASSLYPGGSFSDTQYF
. . TRBJ2-7 TRBV10-3 TGTGCCATCAGTGAGAGGACAGCTAGCTCCTACGAGCAGTACTTC CAISERTASSYEQYF
. . TRBJ1-1 TRBV5-4 TGTGCCAGCAGCTCGCCGACGCAGGGGAACACTGAAGCTTTCTTT CASSSPTQGNTEAFF
. TRBD1 TRBJ2-5 TRBV13 TGTGCCAGCAGCTTAGTGGGACAGGGAAAAGAGACCCAGTACTTC CASSLVGQGKETQYF
. TRBD1 TRBJ1-1 TRBV30 TGTGCCTGGAGTGCGGGACAGGGGGCGCACACTGAAGCTTTCTTT CAWSAGQGAHTEAFF
. . TRBJ1-2 TRBV23-1 TGCGCCAGCGGAACTGAGGGAAACTATGGCTACACCTTC CASGTEGNYGYTF
. TRBD1 TRBJ1-2 TRBV11-2 TGTGCCAGCAGCCCTGGGGGACAGCTCTATGGCTACACCTTC CASSPGGQLYGYTF
once TRBD1 TRBJ2-1 TRBV7-6 TGTGCCAGCAGCTCGCTCACAGGGGAATCCTACAATGAGCAGTTCTTC CASSSLTGESYNEQFF
. TRBD2 TRBJ2-5 TRBV19 TGTGCCAGTAGTATGGTAGCGGGGGTCCAAGAGACCCAGTACTTC CASSMVAGVQETQYF
. TRBD2 TRBJ2-1 TRBV5-1 TGCGCCAGCAGCCGACTTAGCGGGAGCATCGATGAGCAGTTCTTC CASSRLSGSIDEQFF
. . TRBJ2-6 TRBV14 TGTGCCAGCAGCCCAACGTGGGCTGGGGCCAACGTCCTGACTTTC CASSPTWAGANVLTF
. . TRBJ1-1 TRBV7-9 TGTGCCAGCAGCTTAGCGGGGGCTGACACTGAAGCTTTCTTT CASSLAGADTEAFF
. TRBD2 TRBJ2-3 TRBV5-6 TGTGCCAGCAGCCTCCTAGCGGGGCCGAAAACTAGCACAGATACGCAGTATTTT CASSLLAGPKTSTDTQYF
. . TRBJ1-2 TRBV6-5 TGTGCCAGCAGTTACTCGAGGGACCCTTTAGGCTACACCTTC CASSYSRDPLGYTF
. . TRBJ2-1 TRBV18 TGTGCCAGCTCACGGGCCCGCTACAATGAGCAGTTCTTC CASSRARYNEQFF
. . TRBJ1-4 TRBV5-1 TGCGCCAGCAGCGTCGGGACCGCTTCAAATGAAAAACTGTTTTTT CASSVGTASNEKLFF
. . TRBJ1-6 TRBV30 TGTGCCTGGAGTGTCCTCTGGGGGCTTAATTCACCCCTCCACTTT CAWSVLWGLNSPLHF